Given below is one TCR beta chain in context. This sample was taken from a study of molecular identifiers for immune sequencing clone quantification. The CDR3 consists of 16 residues. J was trimmed by 0 bases and V by 5 bases; bases with no gene match: 3. Germline V gene sequence: CDR1 MNHEY, CDR2 SVGAGI. TCRdb recomputed calls from the PCR reads with MiXCR, one row per CDR3 protein. The profile shows hundreds of thousands of distinct CDR3 sequences, over 25% of them singletons. Material for sequencing was naive CD8+ T cells from blood, with Jurkat cell RNA spiked in. Subset given: FACS-sorted CD8+CD4-CCR7+CD45RA+ naive T cells. The source of this sequence is a human donor in good health. Some libraries in this study had Jurkat cell RNA spiked in. The chain couples TRBV6-5 to TRBJ2-3, with 12 nucleotides matching TRBD2. The CDR3: CASSATSGGSTDTQYF. CDR3 nucleotides: TGTGCCAGCAGTGCGACTAGCGGGGGAAGCACAGATACGCAGTATTTT.